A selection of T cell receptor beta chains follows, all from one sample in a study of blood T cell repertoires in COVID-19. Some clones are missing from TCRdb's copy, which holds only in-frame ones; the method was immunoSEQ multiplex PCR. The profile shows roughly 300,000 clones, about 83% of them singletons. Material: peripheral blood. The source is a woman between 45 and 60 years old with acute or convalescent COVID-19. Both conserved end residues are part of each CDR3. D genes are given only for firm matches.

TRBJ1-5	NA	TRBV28	TGTGCCAGCCACCGGGGTAATCAGCCCCAGCATTTT	CASHRGNQPQHF
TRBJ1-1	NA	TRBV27	TGTGCCAGCAGTTTGCAGGGGATGAACACTGAAGCTTTCTTT	CASSLQGMNTEAFF
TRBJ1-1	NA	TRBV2	TGTGCCAGCAGTGTCGACCGACTGGCAGCTTTCTTT	CASSVDRLAAFF
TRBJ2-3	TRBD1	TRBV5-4	TGTGCCAGCAGCCTCGACAGGGCGGATACGCAGTATTTT	CASSLDRADTQYF
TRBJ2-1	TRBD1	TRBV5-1	TGCGCCAGCAGCCCGGGACAGACATACAATGAGCAGTTCTTC	CASSPGQTYNEQFF
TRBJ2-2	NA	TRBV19	TGTGCCAGTAGTAGGGCAGGGAACACCGGGGAGCTGTTTTTT	CASSRAGNTGELFF
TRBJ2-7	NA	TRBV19	TGTGCCAGTAGTATCGCAGGGGACTCCTACGAGCAGTACTTC	CASSIAGDSYEQYF
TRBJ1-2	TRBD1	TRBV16	TGTGCCAGCAGCCACGAACAGGGGAACTATGGCTACACCTTC	CASSHEQGNYGYTF
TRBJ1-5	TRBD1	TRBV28	TGTGCCAGCAGTGTAGGGACAGGAGAGAATCAGCCCCAGCATTTT	CASSVGTGENQPQHF
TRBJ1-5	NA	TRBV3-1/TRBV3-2	TGTGCCAGCAGCCCCCATACAGGGTTGGATCAGCCCCAGCATTTT	CASSPHTGLDQPQHF
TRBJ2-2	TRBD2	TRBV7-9	TGTGCCAGCAGTCCCGCTAGCGGGGCGAACACCGGGGAGCTGTTTTTT	CASSPASGANTGELFF
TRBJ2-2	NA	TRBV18	TGTGCCAGCTCACCAACACCCGGGGAGCTGTTTTTT	CASSPTPGELFF
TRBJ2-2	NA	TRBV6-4	TGTGCCAGCAGTGACTCGGGGCTGACCGGGGAGCTGTTTTTT	CASSDSGLTGELFF
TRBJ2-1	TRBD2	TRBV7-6	TGTGCCAGCAGCTTACCGGGACTAGCATACAATGAGCAGTTCTTC	CASSLPGLAYNEQFF
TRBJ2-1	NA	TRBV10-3	TGTGCCATCAGTGAGACTAGTAGCTCCTACAATGAGCAGTTCTTC	CAISETSSSYNEQFF
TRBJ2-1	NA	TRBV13	TGTGCCAGCAGCTTTGGGGGGGCGGATGAGCAGTTCTTC	CASSFGGADEQFF